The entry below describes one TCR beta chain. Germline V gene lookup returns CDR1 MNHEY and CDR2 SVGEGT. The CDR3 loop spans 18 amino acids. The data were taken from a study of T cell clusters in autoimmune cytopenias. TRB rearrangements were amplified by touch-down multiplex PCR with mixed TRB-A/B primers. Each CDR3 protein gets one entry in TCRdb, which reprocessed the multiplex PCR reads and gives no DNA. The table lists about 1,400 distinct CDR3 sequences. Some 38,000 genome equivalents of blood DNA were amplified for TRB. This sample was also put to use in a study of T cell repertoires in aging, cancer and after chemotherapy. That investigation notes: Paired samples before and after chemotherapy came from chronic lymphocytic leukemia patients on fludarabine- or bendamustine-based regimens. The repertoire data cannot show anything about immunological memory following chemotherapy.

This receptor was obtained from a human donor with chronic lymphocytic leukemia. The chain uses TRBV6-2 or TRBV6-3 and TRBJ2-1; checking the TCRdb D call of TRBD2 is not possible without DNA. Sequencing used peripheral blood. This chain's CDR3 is CASRTGTSGRAFYNEQFF.